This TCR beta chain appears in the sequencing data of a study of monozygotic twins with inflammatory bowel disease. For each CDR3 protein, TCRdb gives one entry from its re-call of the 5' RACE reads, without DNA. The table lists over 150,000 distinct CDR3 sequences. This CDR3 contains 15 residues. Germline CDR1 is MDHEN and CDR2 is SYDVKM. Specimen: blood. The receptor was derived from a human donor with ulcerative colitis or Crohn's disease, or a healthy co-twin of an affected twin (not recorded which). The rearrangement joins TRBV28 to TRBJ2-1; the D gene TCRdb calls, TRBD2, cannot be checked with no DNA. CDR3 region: CATTLPGLATHEQFF.